Sequencing of this T cell receptor (beta chain) was carried out in a study of T cell responses to AZD1222 COVID-19 vaccine. Findings of the study overall: In a largely white British group with more females than males, clonal diversity was possibly underestimated. Per reports, nearly half of all spike-specific TCRs target regions that are unmutated in variants.

Details on this clone: Its antigen is unknown.

Profiling relied on immunoSEQ multiplex PCR, and the TCRdb table lists in-frame clones only, not all of them. This sample yields about 160,000 clones, of which 88% are seen a single time; less than 6.5% belongs to the top ten. The sample in question was peripheral blood, obtained on day 0 of AZD1222 vaccination. The sequence was obtained from an adult in good health.

CDR3: CASSQDQTSGYNEQFF. The CDR3 DNA follows: TGTGCCAGCAGCCAAGATCAGACTAGCGGGTACAATGAGCAGTTCTTC. This sequence joins TRBV3-1 (or the pseudogene TRBV3-2) and TRBJ2-1; 10 bases match TRBD2. The germline V gene encodes CDR1 LGHDT and CDR2 YNNKEL (reference sequence). This CDR3 region has 16 residues. V shed 0 bases, J shed 4 bases, and the junction held 3 bases outside the gene matches.